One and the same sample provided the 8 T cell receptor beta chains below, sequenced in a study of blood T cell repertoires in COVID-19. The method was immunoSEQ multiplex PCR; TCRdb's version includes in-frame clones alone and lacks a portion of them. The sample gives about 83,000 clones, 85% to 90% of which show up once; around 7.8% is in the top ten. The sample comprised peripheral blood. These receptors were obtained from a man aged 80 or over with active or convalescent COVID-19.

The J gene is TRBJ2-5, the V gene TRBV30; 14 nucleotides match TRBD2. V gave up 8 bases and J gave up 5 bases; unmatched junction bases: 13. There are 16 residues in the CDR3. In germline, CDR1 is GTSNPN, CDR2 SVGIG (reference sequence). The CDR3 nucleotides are TGTGCCACCGGGACTAGCGGGAGCCCGGGTCGGGAGACCCAGTACTTC. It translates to CATGTSGSPGRETQYF.

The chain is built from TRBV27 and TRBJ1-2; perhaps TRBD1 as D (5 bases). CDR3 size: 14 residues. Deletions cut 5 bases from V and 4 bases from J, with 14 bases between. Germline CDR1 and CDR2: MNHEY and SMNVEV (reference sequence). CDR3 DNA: TGTGCCAGCAGTCCGGCGGGGCCTGGCTATGGCTACACCTTC. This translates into CASSPAGPGYGYTF.

Written as DNA, the CDR3 is TGCGCCAGCAGCTCAAGTAAGGTGACAGTTGGGGGGACTGAAGCTTTCTTT. Its protein is CASSSSKVTVGGTEAFF. The rearrangement joins TRBV5-1 to TRBJ1-1; D is possibly TRBD1 (5 bases). Trimming cost V 3 bases and J 5 bases, with 23 bases left between them. CDR1 SGHRS and CDR2 YFSETQ come from the germline V gene. The CDR3 has 17 amino acids.

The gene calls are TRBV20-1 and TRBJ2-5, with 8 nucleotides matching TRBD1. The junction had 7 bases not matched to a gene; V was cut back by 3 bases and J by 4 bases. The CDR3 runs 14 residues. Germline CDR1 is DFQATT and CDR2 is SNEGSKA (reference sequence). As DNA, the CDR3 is TGCAGTGCTAGTAGGCTCAGGGGGCGAGAGACCCAGTACTTC. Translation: CSASRLRGRETQYF.

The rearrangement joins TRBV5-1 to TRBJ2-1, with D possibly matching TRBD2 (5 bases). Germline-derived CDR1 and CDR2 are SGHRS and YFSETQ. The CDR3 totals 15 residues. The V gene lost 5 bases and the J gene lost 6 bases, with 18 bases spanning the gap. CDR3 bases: TGCGCCAGCAGGGCCGGGCCGGGTGGGAGCAATGAGCAGTTCTTC. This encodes CASRAGPGGSNEQFF.

CDR3 loop: CAGQKGSTDTQYF. CDR3 DNA: TGTGCCGGGCAAAAGGGGAGCACAGATACGCAGTATTTT. The genes are TRBV28 and TRBJ2-3, with D possibly matching TRBD1 (5 bases). The CDR3 is 13 residues long. Between the trimmed V and J ends, which lost 11 bases and 0 bases, there was a span of 12 bases. The V gene's germline CDR1 is MDHEN and CDR2 SYDVKM.

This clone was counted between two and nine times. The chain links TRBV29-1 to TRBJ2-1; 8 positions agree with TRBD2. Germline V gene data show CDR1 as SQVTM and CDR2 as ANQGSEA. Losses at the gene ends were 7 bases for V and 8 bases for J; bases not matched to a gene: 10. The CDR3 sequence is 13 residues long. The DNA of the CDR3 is TGCAGCGGGACGGGAGGGCGGTTATATGAGCAGTTCTTC. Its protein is CSGTGGRLYEQFF.

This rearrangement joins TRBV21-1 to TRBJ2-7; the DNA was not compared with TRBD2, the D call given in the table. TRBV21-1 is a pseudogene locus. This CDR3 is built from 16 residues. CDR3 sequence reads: CASTTSTTKGAYEQYV. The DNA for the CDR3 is TGTGCCAGCACGACTAGCACCACGAAGGGGGCCTACGAGCAGTACGTC.